This record concerns one TCR beta chain sequence. The V gene end was trimmed by 3 bases and the J gene end by 6 bases; junction bases not matched to a gene: 7. Germline loops: CDR1 SEHNR, CDR2 FQNEAQ (reference sequence). The CDR3 has 15 amino acids. This entry is derived from a study of blood T cell repertoires in COVID-19. At the level of the study: COVID-19 samples collected from the United States, Italy and Spain covered acute and convalescent phases.

Authors' analysis steps: Using reference gene primer amplification, nucleated cell counts were estimated. Produced via immunoSEQ multiplex PCR; TCRdb's table is partial and in-frame only. The V and J calls and clone size are taken from that table; D and trimming were inferred from the DNA. There are fewer than 150,000 clones in the sample; 75% to 90% occur only once, and 11% lies in the top ten. The V and J genes are TRBV7-9 and TRBJ2-1, with 8 bases that match TRBD2. This clonotype was sampled from an elderly woman with acute or convalescent COVID-19. Sequencing input: peripheral blood. The CDR3 sequence: CASSLGGGSLNEQFF. In DNA, the CDR3 is TGTGCCAGCAGCTTGGGCGGGGGGTCCCTCAATGAGCAGTTCTTC.